The next 10 T cell receptor beta chains were all read from a single sample in a study of T cells expressing NK-cell markers. TCRdb re-called the 5' RACE reads; every CDR3 protein appears as one record, without DNA. This table holds 150,000 to 180,000 distinct CDR3 sequences. The sample was blood T cells: a sorted CD56 or NKG2C T cell subset, CD4+ or CD8+ T cells, or bulk PBMC T cells (not recorded which). All receptors come from a woman aged 45-65 years in good health.

The gene calls are TRBV24-1 and TRBJ2-5; TCRdb gives TRBD2 as the D gene, but with no DNA this cannot be confirmed. This CDR3 contains 15 residues. Germline V CDR1 and CDR2: KGHDR, SFDVKD. CDR3: CATSEVAGSQETQYF.

V gene TRBV4-1 combines with J gene TRBJ2-1; TCRdb names TRBD2, which stays unverified in the absence of DNA. The CDR3 consists of 15 residues. CDR1 is MGHRA, CDR2 YSYEKL, per germline. CDR3 amino acids: CASSPRVAGGNEQFF.

The genes are TRBV4-1 and TRBJ2-1. CDR3 size: 13 residues. Germline CDR1 is MGHRA and CDR2 is YSYEKL. CDR3 sequence reads: CASSQFLLDEQFF.

The rearrangement links TRBV20-1 to TRBJ2-2; TCRdb reports TRBD1, a call that lacks DNA to check it against. CDR1 is DFQATT and CDR2 is SNEGSKA in the germline V gene (reference sequence). This CDR3 is 15 amino acids long. CDR3 sequence: CSARERGRATGELFF.

The chain employs TRBV4-1 and TRBJ1-5; the TCRdb call, TRBD1, lacks DNA for checking. The CDR3 spans 16 residues. The V gene's germline CDR1 is MGHRA and CDR2 YSYEKL. The chain's CDR3 is CASSQEGGQGNQPQHF.

The chain links TRBV20-1 to TRBJ2-7; the D call of TRBD1 rests on TCRdb alone, since no DNA is present to check it. CDR1 DFQATT and CDR2 SNEGSKA come from the germline V gene (reference sequence). The CDR3 consists of 14 residues. The CDR3 spells CSARDMTGGHEQYF.

CDR3 in amino acids: CASSQARAGGLNTEAFF. The J gene is TRBJ1-1, the V gene TRBV14; TCRdb selects TRBD1, and the lack of DNA leaves this call unchecked. The CDR3 is 17 amino acids. Germline assignment: CDR1 SGHDN and CDR2 FVKESK.

CDR3: CSARAQHSSYNEQFF. The chain uses TRBV20-1 and TRBJ2-1. Germline lookup yields CDR1 DFQATT and CDR2 SNEGSKA (reference sequence). The CDR3 spans 15 residues.

This chain links TRBV4-1 with TRBJ2-7; TCRdb's D call, TRBD1, is unchecked because there is no DNA. In germline, CDR1 is MGHRA, CDR2 YSYEKL. This CDR3 has 15 amino acids. The CDR3 loop reads CASSQVSAPGYEQYF.

This chain uses TRBV5-1 with TRBJ2-7; TCRdb names TRBD2, which stays unverified in the absence of DNA. The germline CDR1 and CDR2 sequences are SGHRS and YFSETQ. The CDR3 sequence is 15 residues long. Here the CDR3 reads CASSPREGSVFEQYF.